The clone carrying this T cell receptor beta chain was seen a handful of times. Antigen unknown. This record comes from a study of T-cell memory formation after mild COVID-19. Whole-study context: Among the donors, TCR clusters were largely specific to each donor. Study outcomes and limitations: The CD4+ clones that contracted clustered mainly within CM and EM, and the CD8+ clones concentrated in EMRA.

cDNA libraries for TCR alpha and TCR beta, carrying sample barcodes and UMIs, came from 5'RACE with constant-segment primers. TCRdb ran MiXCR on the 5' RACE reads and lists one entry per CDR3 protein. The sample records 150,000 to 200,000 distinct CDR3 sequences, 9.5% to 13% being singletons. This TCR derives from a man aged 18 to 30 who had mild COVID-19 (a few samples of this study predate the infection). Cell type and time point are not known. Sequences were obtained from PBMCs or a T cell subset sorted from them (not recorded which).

DNA of the CDR3: TGTGCCTGGAGTGACCTGCCTTTAAACTATGGCTACACCTTC. Protein: CAWSDLPLNYGYTF. The chain has TRBV30 and TRBJ1-2; D is undetermined. This CDR3 contains 14 residues. The V end was cut by 1 base, the J end by 2 bases, with 11 bases between. CDR1 is GTSNPN, CDR2 SVGIG, per germline (reference sequence).